This T cell receptor (beta chain) was recorded in a study of metastatic and nonmetastatic thyroid tumors. Study summary: The comparison covered peripheral blood and tumor or nodule tissue in malignant and benign thyroid patients.

A word on this clone: Antigen unknown.

Points from the study as a whole: Significantly higher TCR beta diversity was reportedly seen in malignant thyroid tumors than benign nodules, in blood and tumor.

Methods used by the authors: Construction of a distant-metastasis classifier for papillary thyroid cancer relied on CDR3 differences across clinicopathological groups. TCRdb reprocessed the PCR reads using MiXCR. The V and J calls here are based on TCRdb, not the publication. The data show about 24,000 clones, approximately 20% seen once. The V gene's germline CDR1 is SNHLY and CDR2 FYNNEI. This CDR3 is 14 amino acids long. Unmatched junction bases numbered 3, after V lost 2 bases and J lost 4 bases. Thyroid surgery was performed in patients who had received no treatment beforehand. Sequencing was carried out using blood. This sequence joins TRBV2 and TRBJ2-7; 9 bases align to TRBD2. The clonotype originates from a female donor with papillary thyroid cancer or a benign thyroid nodule (not recorded which). Some clones in this sample may be carry-over from other donors' samples. CDR3 region: CASSELAGLYEQYF. The CDR3 nucleotides read TGTGCCAGCAGTGAACTAGCGGGGCTTTACGAGCAGTACTTC. The full variable domain, its missing parts supplied by reference TRBV2 and TRBJ2-7, is EPEVTQTPSHQVTQMGQEVILRCVPISNHLYFYWYRQILGQKVEFLVSFYNNEISEKSEIFDDQFSVERPDGSNFTLKIRSTKLEDSAMYFCASSELAGLYEQYFGPGTRLTVT.